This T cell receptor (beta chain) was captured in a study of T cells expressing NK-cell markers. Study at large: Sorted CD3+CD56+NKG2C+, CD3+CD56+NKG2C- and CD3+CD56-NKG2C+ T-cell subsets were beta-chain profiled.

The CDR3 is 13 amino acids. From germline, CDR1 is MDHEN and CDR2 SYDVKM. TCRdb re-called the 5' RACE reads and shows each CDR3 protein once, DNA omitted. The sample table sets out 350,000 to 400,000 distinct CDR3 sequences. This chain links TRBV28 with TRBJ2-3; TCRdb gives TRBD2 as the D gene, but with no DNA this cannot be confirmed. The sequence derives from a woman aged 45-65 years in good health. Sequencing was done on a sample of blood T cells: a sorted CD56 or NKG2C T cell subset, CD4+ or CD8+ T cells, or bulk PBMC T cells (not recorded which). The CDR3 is CATGGGEADTQYF.